This T cell receptor (beta chain) was documented in a study of regulatory T cells in long-lasting Graves disease. General study points: Only a small sample size was used, which may have cut accuracy.

Per germline, CDR1 SGHRS and CDR2 YFSETQ. CDR3 size: 16 residues. Between the trimmed V and J ends, which lost 0 bases and 3 bases, there was a span of 12 bases. Described time point: newly diagnosed GD, antithyroid drugs for less than 3 months. The TCR library was made from RNA that had been extracted from PBMCs in TRIzol. About this clonotype itself: Its antigen is undetermined.

Sequencing libraries for TCR beta were prepared with iRepertoire HTBI primers and Arm-PCR of CDR3 regions. TCRdb called the multiplex PCR reads again in MiXCR, with one record for every CDR3 protein. In the table there are 440,000 or so distinct CDR3 sequences, more than 13% of which are singletons. The same specimen was also included in a second study, on T cells in Graves' hyperthyroidism and ophthalmopathy. That report notes: The study used the HTBI primer set for a first-round RT-PCR of the TCR CDR3.

Here the sequenced sample was peripheral blood mononuclear cells (PBMCs), taken at new diagnosis, from a patient treated with antithyroid drugs. This sequence was found in a woman aged 25 to 39 with Graves disease. The chain couples TRBV5-1 to TRBJ2-2; TRBD2 might be the D (6 bases). The DNA of the CDR3 is TGCGCCAGCAGCTTGGCTAGCCAGCGGGACACCGGGGAGCTGTTTTTT. It codes for CASSLASQRDTGELFF.